This TCR beta chain is drawn from a study of T cell responses to AZD1222 COVID-19 vaccine. Findings of the study overall: Baseline seropositivity characterized only six or seven AZD1222 recipients. Spike-specific TCR breadth and depth grew following two AZD1222 doses. The reported proportion of spike-specific TCRs targeting unmutated variant regions was nearly half.

The CDR3 spans 16 residues. The ends lost 4 bases at V and 4 bases at J; junction bases unmatched: 5. CDR1 MNHEY and CDR2 SMNVEV come from the germline V gene (reference sequence). With regard to this clone: The antigen is not known.

The method was immunoSEQ multiplex PCR; TCRdb's version includes in-frame clones alone and lacks a portion of them. The sample records over 70,000 clones, around 90% being singletons. The study pooled second doses at about 4 or about 12 weeks. This specimen consisted of peripheral blood, obtained 28 days after the second AZD1222 dose. The V call is TRBV27, the J call TRBJ1-5; 12 nucleotides align to TRBD1. This TCR derives from an adult who received the AZD1222 COVID-19 vaccine. CDR3 amino acids: CASSSGTGGNNQPQHF. The CDR3 coding sequence is TGTGCCAGCAGTTCGGGGACAGGGGGCAATAATCAGCCCCAGCATTTT.